Sequencing of this T cell receptor (beta chain) was carried out in a study of monozygotic twins with inflammatory bowel disease. Study-wide points: TCRbeta inverse Simpson diversity was decreased in IBD patients versus healthy co-twins. Data gave no support to a single strong signal or clonotype associated with IBD.

In the case of this clonotype: No antigen is known for it.

The CDR3 extends over 15 amino acids. Germline V CDR1 and CDR2: SGHAT, FQNNGV. TCRdb re-called the 5' RACE reads and gives one entry per CDR3 protein, without DNA. Its table lists roughly 320,000 distinct CDR3 sequences. T cells were not sorted, and total RNA was isolated straight from whole blood. This clonotype was obtained from a human donor with ulcerative colitis or Crohn's disease, or a healthy co-twin of an affected twin (not recorded which). The sequenced sample consisted of blood. The chain combines TRBV11-2 with TRBJ2-5; TCRdb names TRBD2, which stays unverified in the absence of DNA. CDR3 region: CASSLGLAGGETQYF.